This TCR beta chain originates from a study of T cell changes during pregnancy in multiple sclerosis. Libraries were prepared by immunoSEQ multiplex PCR; TCRdb keeps only in-frame clonotypes and omits some of them. The sample yields around 40,000 clones, about 89% seen once. The CDR3 covers 11 residues. The germline gives CDR1 ENHRY, CDR2 SYGVKD. V dropped 7 bases and J dropped 7 bases, with 10 bases sitting between them. The specimen was CD4+ T cells from peripheral blood mononuclear cells, collected before pregnancy. J is TRBJ1-1 and V is TRBV10-3, with D maybe TRBD1 (5 bases). This receptor was identified in a female donor with multiple sclerosis, enrolled in a pregnancy study. The CDR3 sequence is CAIKGLDEAFF. The DNA of the CDR3 is TGTGCCATCAAGGGGTTGGATGAAGCTTTCTTT.